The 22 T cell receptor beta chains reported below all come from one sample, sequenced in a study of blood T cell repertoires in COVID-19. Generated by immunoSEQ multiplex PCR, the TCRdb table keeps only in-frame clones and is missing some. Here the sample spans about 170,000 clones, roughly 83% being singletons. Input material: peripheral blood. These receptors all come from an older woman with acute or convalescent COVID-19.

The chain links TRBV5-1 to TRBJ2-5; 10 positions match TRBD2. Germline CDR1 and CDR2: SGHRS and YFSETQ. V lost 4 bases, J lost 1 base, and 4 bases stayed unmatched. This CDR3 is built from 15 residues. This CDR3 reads CASSLGLALQETQYF. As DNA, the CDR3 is TGCGCCAGCAGCCTGGGACTAGCGCTCCAAGAGACCCAGTACTTC.

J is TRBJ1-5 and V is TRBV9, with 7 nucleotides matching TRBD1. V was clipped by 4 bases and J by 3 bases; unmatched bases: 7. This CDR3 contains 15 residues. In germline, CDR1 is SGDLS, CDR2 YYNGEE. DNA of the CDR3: TGTGCCAGCAGCCCCGGGACAGCCTCCAATCAGCCCCAGCATTTT. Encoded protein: CASSPGTASNQPQHF.

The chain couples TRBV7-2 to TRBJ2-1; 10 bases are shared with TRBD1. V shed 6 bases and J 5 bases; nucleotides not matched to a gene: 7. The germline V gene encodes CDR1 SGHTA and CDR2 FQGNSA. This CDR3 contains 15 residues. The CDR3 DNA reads TGTGCCAGCAGATTTGGGGACAGGGGACACAATGAGCAGTTCTTC. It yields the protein CASRFGDRGHNEQFF.

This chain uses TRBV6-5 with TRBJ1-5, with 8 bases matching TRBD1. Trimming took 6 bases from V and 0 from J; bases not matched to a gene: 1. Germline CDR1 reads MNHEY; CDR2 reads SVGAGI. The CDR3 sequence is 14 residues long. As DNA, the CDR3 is TGTGCCAGCAGGGGACAGGCTAGCAATCAGCCCCAGCATTTT. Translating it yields CASRGQASNQPQHF.

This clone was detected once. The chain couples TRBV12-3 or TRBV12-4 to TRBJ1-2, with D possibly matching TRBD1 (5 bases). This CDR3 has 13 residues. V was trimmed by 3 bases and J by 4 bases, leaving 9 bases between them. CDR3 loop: CASSLTTVYGYTF. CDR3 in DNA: TGTGCCAGCAGTTTGACGACAGTCTATGGCTACACCTTC.

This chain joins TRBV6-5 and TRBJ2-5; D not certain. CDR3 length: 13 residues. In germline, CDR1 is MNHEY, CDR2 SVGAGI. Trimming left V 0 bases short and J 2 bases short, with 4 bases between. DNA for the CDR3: TGTGCCAGCAGTTACTCGAGGCAAGAGACCCAGTACTTC. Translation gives CASSYSRQETQYF.

The CDR3 region is CATKSFLGRVSPSLPSNYGYTF. The CDR3 DNA is TGTGCCACCAAAAGTTTCCTGGGCAGGGTGTCCCCCTCATTGCCCTCTAACTATGGCTACACCTTC. The chain couples TRBV28 to TRBJ1-2; TRBD1 might be the D (5 bases). Trimming took 10 bases from V and 0 from J, leaving 39 bases between them. The germline V gene has CDR1 MDHEN and CDR2 SYDVKM. The CDR3 is made up of 22 amino acids.

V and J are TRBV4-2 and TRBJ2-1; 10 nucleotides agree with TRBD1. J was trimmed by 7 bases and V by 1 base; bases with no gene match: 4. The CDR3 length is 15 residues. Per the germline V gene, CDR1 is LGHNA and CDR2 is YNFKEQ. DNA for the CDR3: TGTGCCAGCAGCCAAGTGGGACAGGGGCTAAATGAGCAGTTCTTC. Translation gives CASSQVGQGLNEQFF.

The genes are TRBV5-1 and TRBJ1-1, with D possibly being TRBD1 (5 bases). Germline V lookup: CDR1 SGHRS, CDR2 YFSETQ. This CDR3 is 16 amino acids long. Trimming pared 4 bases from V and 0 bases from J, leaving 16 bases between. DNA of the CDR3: TGCGCCAGCAGCCCCCGGGGCACTAGCATGAACACTGAAGCTTTCTTT. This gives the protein CASSPRGTSMNTEAFF.

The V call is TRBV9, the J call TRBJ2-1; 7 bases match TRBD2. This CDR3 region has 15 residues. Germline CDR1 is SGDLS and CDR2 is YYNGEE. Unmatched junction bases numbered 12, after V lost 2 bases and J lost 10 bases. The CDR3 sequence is CASSVALSPGGEQFF. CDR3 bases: TGTGCCAGCAGCGTCGCTCTCTCCCCGGGGGGAGAGCAGTTCTTC.

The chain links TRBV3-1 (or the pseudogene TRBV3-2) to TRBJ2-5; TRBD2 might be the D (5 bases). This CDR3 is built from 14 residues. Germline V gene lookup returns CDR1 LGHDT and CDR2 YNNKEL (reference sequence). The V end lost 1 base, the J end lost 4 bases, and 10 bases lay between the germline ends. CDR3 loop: CASSQARGGETQYF. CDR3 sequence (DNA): TGTGCCAGCAGCCAAGCCCGGGGTGGAGAGACCCAGTACTTC.

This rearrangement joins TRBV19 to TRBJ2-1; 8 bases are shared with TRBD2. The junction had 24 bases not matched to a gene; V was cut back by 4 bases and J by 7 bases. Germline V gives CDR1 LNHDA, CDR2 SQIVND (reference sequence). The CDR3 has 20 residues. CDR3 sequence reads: CASSTIHLGRGAAGLNEQFF. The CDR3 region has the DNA TGTGCCAGTAGTACAATCCATCTTGGGCGGGGGGCCGCCGGCCTAAATGAGCAGTTCTTC.

The DNA of the CDR3 is TGTGCCAGCAGTTTATACGGGAACAGGGGCCACCTCCACTTT. Protein: CASSLYGNRGHLHF. The V and J genes are TRBV28 and TRBJ1-6; 7 nucleotides agree with TRBD1. This CDR3 has 14 amino acids. Germline-derived CDR1 and CDR2 are MDHEN and SYDVKM. V lost 1 base, J lost 15 bases, and 9 bases stayed unmatched.

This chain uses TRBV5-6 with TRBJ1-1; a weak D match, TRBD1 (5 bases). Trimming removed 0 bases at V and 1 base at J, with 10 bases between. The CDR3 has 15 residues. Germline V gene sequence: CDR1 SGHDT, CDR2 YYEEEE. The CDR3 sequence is CASSLVPGENTEAFF. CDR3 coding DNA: TGTGCCAGCAGCTTGGTCCCGGGGGAGAACACTGAAGCTTTCTTT. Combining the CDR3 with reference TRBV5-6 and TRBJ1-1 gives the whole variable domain DAGVTQSPTHLIKTRGQQVTLRCSPKSGHDTVSWYQQALGQGPQFIFQYYEEEERQRGNFPDRFSGHQFPNYSSELNVNALLLGDSALYLCASSLVPGENTEAFFGQGTRLTVV.

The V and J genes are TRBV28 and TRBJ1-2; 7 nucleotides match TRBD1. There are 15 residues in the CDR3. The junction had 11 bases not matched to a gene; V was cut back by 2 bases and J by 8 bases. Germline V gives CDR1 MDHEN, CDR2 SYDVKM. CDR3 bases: TGTGCCAGCAGTTTAGCAGGGACAGTACCTGAGGGCTACACCTTC. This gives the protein CASSLAGTVPEGYTF.

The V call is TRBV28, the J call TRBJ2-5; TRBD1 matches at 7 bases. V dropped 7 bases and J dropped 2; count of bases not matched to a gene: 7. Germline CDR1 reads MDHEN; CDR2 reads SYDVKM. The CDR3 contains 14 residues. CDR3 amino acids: CASKGQALQETQYF. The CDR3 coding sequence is TGTGCCAGCAAAGGACAGGCCCTACAAGAGACCCAGTACTTC.

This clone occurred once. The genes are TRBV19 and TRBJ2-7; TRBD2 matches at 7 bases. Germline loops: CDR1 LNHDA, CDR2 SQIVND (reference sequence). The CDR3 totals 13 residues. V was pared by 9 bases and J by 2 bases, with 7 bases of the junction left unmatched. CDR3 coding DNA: TGTGCCAGCCGGGGGGACCGACCCTACGAGCAGTACTTC. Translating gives CASRGDRPYEQYF.

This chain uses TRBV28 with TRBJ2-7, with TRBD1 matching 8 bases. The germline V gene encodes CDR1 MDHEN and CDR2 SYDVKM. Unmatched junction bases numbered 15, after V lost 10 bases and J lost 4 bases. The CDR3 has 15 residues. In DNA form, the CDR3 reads TGTGCCACCTCGGGACAGGCCGCGGGGAGGTACGAGCAGTACTTC. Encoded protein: CATSGQAAGRYEQYF.

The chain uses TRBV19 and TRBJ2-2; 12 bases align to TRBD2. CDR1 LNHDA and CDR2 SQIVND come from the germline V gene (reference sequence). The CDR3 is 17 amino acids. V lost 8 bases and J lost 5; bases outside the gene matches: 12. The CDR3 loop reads CASGGLAGPSVTGELFF. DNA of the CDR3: TGTGCCAGTGGAGGACTAGCGGGGCCCAGCGTTACCGGGGAGCTGTTTTTT.

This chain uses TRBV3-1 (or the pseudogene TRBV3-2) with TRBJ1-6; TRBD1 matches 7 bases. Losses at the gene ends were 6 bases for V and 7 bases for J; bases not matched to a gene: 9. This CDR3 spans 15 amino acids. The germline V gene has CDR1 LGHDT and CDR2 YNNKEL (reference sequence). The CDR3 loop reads CASRLDRRSNSPLHF. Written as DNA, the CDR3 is TGTGCCAGCAGGCTGGACAGGAGGTCCAATTCACCCCTCCACTTT.

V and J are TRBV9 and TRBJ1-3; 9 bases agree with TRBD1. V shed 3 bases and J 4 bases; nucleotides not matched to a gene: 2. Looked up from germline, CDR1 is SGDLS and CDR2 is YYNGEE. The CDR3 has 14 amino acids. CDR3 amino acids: CASSATGGGNTIYF. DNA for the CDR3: TGTGCCAGCAGCGCGACAGGGGGAGGAAACACCATATATTTT. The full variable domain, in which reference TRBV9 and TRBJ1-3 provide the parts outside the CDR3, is DSGVTQTPKHLITATGQRVTLRCSPRSGDLSVYWYQQSLDQGLQFLIQYYNGEERAKGNILERFSAQQFPDLHSELNLSSLELGDSALYFCASSATGGGNTIYFGEGSWLTVV.

The CDR3 bases are TGTGCCAGCAGCTTATGGACAGCCCAAAATGAAAAACTGTTTTTT. It codes for CASSLWTAQNEKLFF. V is TRBV11-2 and J is TRBJ1-4; a possible D gene is TRBD1 (6 bases). The V end was cut by 2 bases, the J end by 5 bases, with 12 bases between. Germline lookup yields CDR1 SGHAT and CDR2 FQNNGV. This CDR3 contains 15 residues.